These 31 T cell receptor beta chains were sequenced from one sample in a study of Ad26.COV2.S vaccination and SARS-CoV-2 variants. TCRdb's table, derived via immunoSEQ multiplex PCR, lists solely in-frame clones and lacks some. Here the sample spans about 410,000 clones, 89% being singletons. Treatment specified: around 19 received Ad26.COV2.S at low or high dose, single or two shots; 5 received placebo; per-sample allocation not given. Sampling took place 63 days after the first vaccine or placebo injection. Sequenced here: peripheral blood, sampled in a trial of Ad26.COV2.S vaccine versus placebo. All receptors derive from a person between 18 and 65 years old who received the Ad26.COV2.S COVID-19 vaccine or a placebo.

The V gene is TRBV5-1, the J gene TRBJ2-6; 7 nucleotides agree with TRBD1. Germline V gene sequence: CDR1 SGHRS, CDR2 YFSETQ. The J segment lost 0 bases and the V segment lost 0 bases, leaving 0 bases of the junction unmatched. This CDR3 has 16 residues. The chain's CDR3 is CASSLGDSSGANVLTF. For the CDR3, the DNA is TGCGCCAGCAGCTTGGGGGACAGCTCTGGGGCCAACGTCCTGACTTTC.

CDR3 in amino acids: CAWDTGGDETQYF. CDR3 sequence (DNA): TGTGCCTGGGACACAGGGGGCGATGAGACCCAGTACTTC. The chain employs TRBV30 and TRBJ2-5; 9 nucleotides match TRBD1. Germline V CDR1 and CDR2: GTSNPN, SVGIG (reference sequence). There are 13 residues in the CDR3. J gave up 5 bases and V 5 bases, and 6 bases lay outside the gene matches.

The V and J genes are TRBV2 and TRBJ1-1, with 9 bases aligning to TRBD1. Per germline, CDR1 SNHLY and CDR2 FYNNEI. This CDR3 comprises 14 residues. J lost 5 bases, V lost 6 bases, and 7 bases had no gene match. Here the CDR3 DNA reads TGTGCCAGCAGCGGACAGGGGTTGAGGACTGAAGCTTTCTTT. This encodes CASSGQGLRTEAFF.

Here the CDR3 reads CAWSPGHGSYEQYF. CDR3 bases: TGTGCCTGGAGCCCGGGGCATGGTTCCTACGAGCAGTACTTC. The chain joins TRBV30 to TRBJ2-7, with D perhaps given as TRBD1 or TRBD2 (5 bases each). Germline values: CDR1 GTSNPN, CDR2 SVGIG (reference sequence). V shed 3 bases and J shed 1 base, with 13 bases lying between them. The CDR3 consists of 14 residues.

This chain uses TRBV24-1 with TRBJ2-1; 8 nucleotides align to TRBD1. The V segment lost 3 bases and the J segment 3 bases; nucleotides outside the gene matches: 6. The CDR3 has 16 residues. Germline CDR1 reads KGHDR; CDR2 reads SFDVKD. CDR3 sequence reads: CATSDPRTGFYNEQFF. The CDR3 DNA reads as TGTGCCACCAGTGATCCTCGGACAGGGTTCTACAATGAGCAGTTCTTC.

The CDR3 sequence: CASSKDPSPGANVLTF. The CDR3 DNA sequence: TGTGCCAGTAGTAAAGACCCATCCCCCGGGGCCAACGTCCTGACTTTC. V is TRBV19 and J is TRBJ2-6, with no clear D. The germline gives CDR1 LNHDA, CDR2 SQIVND (reference sequence). The CDR3 covers 16 residues. Trimming removed 4 bases at V and 4 bases at J, with 14 bases between.

CDR3 sequence: CASRVRGSYNEQFF. The CDR3, as DNA: TGTGCCTCCCGGGTCCGGGGCTCCTACAATGAGCAGTTCTTC. The chain has TRBV6-5 and TRBJ2-1, with D perhaps matching TRBD2 (5 bases). The V end was cut by 11 bases, the J end by 0 bases, with 14 bases between. Germline V gene lookup returns CDR1 MNHEY and CDR2 SVGAGI. The CDR3 length is 14 residues.

V usage is TRBV29-1 and J usage is TRBJ1-1, with D possibly TRBD1 on 6 matching bases. Trimming took 2 bases from V and 6 from J, leaving 19 bases between them. CDR1 and CDR2 from the germline V gene are SQVTM and ANQGSEA. The CDR3 is made up of 15 amino acids. In DNA form, the CDR3 reads TGCAGCGTTGAAAAAGATGGGGGGCGCGCCGCTGAAGCTTTCTTT. As protein: CSVEKDGGRAAEAFF. Filled out from reference TRBV29-1 and TRBJ1-1, the complete variable domain reads SAVISQKPSRDICQRGTSLTIQCQVDSQVTMMFWYRQQPGQSLTLIATANQGSEATYESGFVIDKFPISRPNLTFSTLTVSNMSPEDSSIYLCSVEKDGGRAAEAFFGQGTRLTVV.

The chain links TRBV5-1 to TRBJ1-2; TRBD1 matches at 8 bases. The V gene end was trimmed by 1 base and the J gene end by 8 bases; junction bases not matched to a gene: 10. CDR3 length: 15 residues. From germline, CDR1 is SGHRS and CDR2 YFSETQ. The CDR3 reads CASSLWSGGAEGYTF. CDR3 coding DNA: TGCGCCAGCAGCTTGTGGTCAGGGGGCGCGGAGGGCTACACCTTC.

V and J are TRBV27 and TRBJ1-5, with D unresolved. The CDR3 loop spans 12 amino acids. Germline V gives CDR1 MNHEY, CDR2 SMNVEV (reference sequence). V lost 3 bases and J lost 7, with 7 bases in between. CDR3 DNA: TGTGCCAGCAGTTTCCTTTCCCAGCCCCAGCATTTT. Its translation is CASSFLSQPQHF.

The genes are TRBV3-1 (or the pseudogene TRBV3-2) and TRBJ2-7, with TRBD2 matching 9 bases. CDR1 LGHDT and CDR2 YNNKEL come from the germline V gene (reference sequence). V shed 6 bases and J 10 bases; nucleotides not matched to a gene: 10. This CDR3 spans 13 amino acids. The CDR3 DNA is TGTGCCAGCAGTCCCTTAGCGGGAGTAGATCAGTACTTC. Translation gives CASSPLAGVDQYF.

The chain recombines TRBV6-1 with TRBJ1-5; D not certain. V was cut by 2 bases and J by 9 bases, with 20 bases left in between. The CDR3 extends over 16 amino acids. Germline V CDR1 and CDR2: MNHNS, SASEGT. The CDR3 region has the DNA TGTGCCAGCAGTGAACGGGCAGGCCTATCCGTTTGGCCCCAGCATTTT. This codes for CASSERAGLSVWPQHF.

CDR3 nucleotides: TGTGCCAGCAGCTTAGCGGGAGGCCACACCGGGGAGCTGTTTTTT. Translating gives CASSLAGGHTGELFF. The chain carries TRBV5-4 and TRBJ2-2, with 9 bases identical to TRBD2. Germline lookup yields CDR1 SGHNT and CDR2 YYREEE (reference sequence). The trim removed 2 bases at V and 3 bases at J, leaving 2 bases unmatched. The CDR3 is 15 residues long.

The V and J genes are TRBV6-5 and TRBJ2-1, with 13 bases aligning to TRBD2. Trimming cost V 6 bases and J 12 bases; bases outside gene matches: 5. Germline assignment: CDR1 MNHEY and CDR2 SVGAGI. The CDR3 is 13 amino acids. As DNA, the CDR3 is TGTGCCAGCAGGGCCACTAGCGGGAGGGGGCAGTTCTTC. This codes for CASRATSGRGQFF.

The V and J genes are TRBV7-9 and TRBJ1-2; 11 nucleotides line up with TRBD1. Germline-derived CDR1 and CDR2 are SEHNR and FQNEAQ (reference sequence). V shed 5 bases, J shed 14 bases, and the junction held 13 bases outside the gene matches. The CDR3 is made up of 14 amino acids. DNA for the CDR3: TGTGCCAGCAGCGCCCGGACAGGGGGCGCGAAGGATACCTTC. It translates to CASSARTGGAKDTF.

The J gene is TRBJ2-7, the V gene TRBV7-9, with 7 positions matching TRBD1. Unmatched junction bases numbered 8, after V lost 3 bases and J lost 0 bases. Looked up from germline, CDR1 is SEHNR and CDR2 is FQNEAQ (reference sequence). CDR3 length equals 16 residues. The DNA of the CDR3 is TGTGCCAGCAGCTTTCACAGGGGTCGTGCCTCCTACGAGCAGTACTTC. Amino acid sequence: CASSFHRGRASYEQYF. Based on the CDR3 plus reference TRBV7-9 and TRBJ2-7, the full variable domain is DTGVSQNPRHKITKRGQNVTFRCDPISEHNRLYWYRQTLGQGPEFLTYFQNEAQLEKSRLLSDRFSAERPKGSFSTLEIQRTEQGDSAMYLCASSFHRGRASYEQYFGPGTRLTVT.

This clone was counted a few times. Here the CDR3 DNA reads TGTGCCAGCACCCTTCGGGAGGCAGATACGCAGTATTTT. This gives the protein CASTLREADTQYF. The V and J genes are TRBV6-5 and TRBJ2-3, with 7 bases matching TRBD2. This CDR3 is built from 13 residues. J lost 4 bases, V lost 7 bases, and 5 bases had no gene match. Germline CDR1 MNHEY, CDR2 SVGAGI.

Comments on this clone: Distinct nucleotide sequences in the sample also encode this CDR3. The chain has TRBV7-9 and TRBJ2-2, with 8 nucleotides matching TRBD2. This CDR3 comprises 16 residues. CDR1 is SEHNR, CDR2 FQNEAQ, per germline (reference sequence). V was clipped by 3 bases and J by 2 bases; unmatched bases: 5. In DNA form, the CDR3 reads TGTGCCAGCAGCTTGGGCACTAGCGGCAACACCGGGGAGCTGTTTTTT. The encoded protein is CASSLGTSGNTGELFF. Together with reference TRBV7-9 and TRBJ2-2, the CDR3 gives the full variable domain: DTGVSQNPRHKITKRGQNVTFRCDPISEHNRLYWYRQTLGQGPEFLTYFQNEAQLEKSRLLSDRFSAERPKGSFSTLEIQRTEQGDSAMYLCASSLGTSGNTGELFFGEGSRLTVL.

As concerns this clone: Other DNA variants within this sample encode the same CDR3. This chain's CDR3 is CASSSYTGELFF. CDR3 nucleotide sequence: TGTGCCAGCAGTTCCTACACCGGGGAGCTGTTTTTT. This chain links TRBV7-2 with TRBJ2-2, with D unresolved. Trimming removed 6 bases at V and 3 bases at J, with 5 bases between. The V gene's germline CDR1 is SGHTA and CDR2 FQGNSA. The CDR3 totals 12 residues.

A single count supports this clone. The chain employs TRBV11-2 and TRBJ1-2; tentative D call: TRBD1 (5 bases). From germline, CDR1 is SGHAT and CDR2 FQNNGV. CDR3 length equals 13 residues. V was pared by 2 bases and J by 6 bases, with 10 bases between. DNA of the CDR3: TGTGCCAGCAGCTTAATAGGGGTCGATGGCTACACCTTC. Its protein is CASSLIGVDGYTF. Full variable domain (outside the CDR3, taken from reference TRBV11-2 and TRBJ1-2): EAGVAQSPRYKIIEKRQSVAFWCNPISGHATLYWYQQILGQGPKLLIQFQNNGVVDDSQLPKDRFSAERLKGVDSTLKIQPAKLEDSAVYLCASSLIGVDGYTFGSGTRLTVV.

In this sample, this clone turned up a few times. This chain uses TRBV11-3 with TRBJ2-7, with D possibly being TRBD2 (5 bases). This CDR3 is built from 15 residues. V was cut by 1 base and J by 2 bases, with 12 bases left in between. The V gene's germline CDR1 is SGHNT and CDR2 YENEEA. In DNA, the CDR3 is TGTGCCAGCAGCTTAGGAGCGGATCCGGCCTACGAGCAGTACTTC. Protein product: CASSLGADPAYEQYF.

The chain couples TRBV12-3 or TRBV12-4 to TRBJ2-3; D gene unclear. This CDR3 is built from 12 residues. Trimming pared 2 bases from V and 6 bases from J, leaving 6 bases between. CDR3 in amino acids: CASSLSFDTQYF. DNA of the CDR3: TGTGCCAGCAGTTTAAGTTTTGATACGCAGTATTTT.

V is TRBV6-5 and J is TRBJ2-7, with D perhaps matching TRBD1 or TRBD2 (5 bases each). Per germline, CDR1 MNHEY and CDR2 SVGAGI. The V end lost 8 bases, the J end lost 7 bases, and 21 bases lay between the germline ends. The CDR3 is 14 amino acids. DNA for the CDR3: TGTGCCAGCTCGCCGGGACGGAGGACCGGGGAGCAGTACTTC. Protein sequence: CASSPGRRTGEQYF.

V usage is TRBV18 and J usage is TRBJ1-1; no firm D call. V lost 4 bases, J lost 7 bases, and 13 bases lay in between. CDR3 length: 13 residues. The germline gives CDR1 KGHSH, CDR2 LQKENI. The CDR3 reads CASSLGMENEAFF. DNA of the CDR3: TGTGCCAGCTCACTCGGGATGGAGAATGAAGCTTTCTTT.

The chain employs TRBV6-5 and TRBJ1-6, with D unresolved. The CDR3 has 14 amino acids. Trimming removed 4 bases at V and 9 bases at J, with 13 bases between. Germline assignment: CDR1 MNHEY and CDR2 SVGAGI. This CDR3 reads CASSSGPWGSPLHF. The CDR3 nucleotides read TGTGCCAGCAGTTCCGGGCCGTGGGGTTCACCCCTCCACTTT.

The chain joins TRBV4-2 to TRBJ1-1; 7 bases are a match to TRBD1. The CDR3 loop spans 17 amino acids. Looked up from germline, CDR1 is LGHNA and CDR2 is YNFKEQ. J was trimmed by 2 bases and V by 1 base; bases with no gene match: 10. The CDR3 protein is CASSQGLRGGLNTEAFF. For the CDR3, the DNA is TGTGCCAGCAGCCAAGGATTGAGAGGGGGCCTTAACACTGAAGCTTTCTTT.

The rearrangement links TRBV19 to TRBJ2-6; D not resolved. The CDR3 runs 17 residues. Deletions cut 5 bases from V and 0 bases from J, with 14 bases between. Per the germline V gene, CDR1 is LNHDA and CDR2 is SQIVND (reference sequence). Here the CDR3 reads CASSDASASSGANVLTF. The CDR3 DNA is TGTGCCAGTAGTGACGCAAGCGCTAGCTCTGGGGCCAACGTCCTGACTTTC.

The rearrangement uses TRBV7-8 and TRBJ2-7; possible D gene TRBD2, 6 bases. V lost 5 bases and J lost 2, with 19 bases in between. The CDR3 runs to 16 residues. Germline assignment: CDR1 SGHVS and CDR2 FQNEAQ. As DNA, the CDR3 is TGTGCCAGCAGCCCCCGGCCCCAGCGGGCTCCCTACGAGCAGTACTTC. This sequence encodes CASSPRPQRAPYEQYF.

The gene calls are TRBV20-1 and TRBJ2-5; 7 bases are a match to TRBD1. Germline trimming cut 3 bases from V and 5 bases from J; bases unmatched to any gene: 12. This CDR3 has 15 amino acids. From germline, CDR1 is DFQATT and CDR2 SNEGSKA (reference sequence). The CDR3 DNA sequence: TGCAGTGCTAGTAAGGGGGCCCAACAGACGGAGACCCAGTACTTC. It yields the protein CSASKGAQQTETQYF.

V is TRBV7-8 and J is TRBJ2-7; 11 positions match TRBD2. With V trimmed by 5 bases and J by 4 bases, 7 bases remained unmatched. The CDR3 has 15 amino acids. Germline V gives CDR1 SGHVS, CDR2 FQNEAQ. CDR3 region: CASSITSGSWYEQYF. The DNA for the CDR3 is TGTGCCAGCAGCATAACTAGCGGGAGTTGGTACGAGCAGTACTTC.

The rearrangement uses TRBV28 and TRBJ2-7; tentative D call: TRBD1 (5 bases). V gave up 2 bases and J gave up 7 bases, with 18 bases separating them. Per the germline V gene, CDR1 is MDHEN and CDR2 is SYDVKM. The CDR3 has 15 amino acids. This CDR3 is CASSLGSQGTREQYF. The CDR3 region has the DNA TGTGCCAGCAGTTTAGGGTCGCAGGGAACGAGGGAGCAGTACTTC. The full variable domain, completed using reference TRBV28 and TRBJ2-7, is DVKVTQSSRYLVKRTGEKVFLECVQDMDHENMFWYRQDPGLGLRLIYFSYDVKMKEKGDIPEGYSVSREKKERFSLILESASTNQTSMYLCASSLGSQGTREQYFGPGTRLTVT.